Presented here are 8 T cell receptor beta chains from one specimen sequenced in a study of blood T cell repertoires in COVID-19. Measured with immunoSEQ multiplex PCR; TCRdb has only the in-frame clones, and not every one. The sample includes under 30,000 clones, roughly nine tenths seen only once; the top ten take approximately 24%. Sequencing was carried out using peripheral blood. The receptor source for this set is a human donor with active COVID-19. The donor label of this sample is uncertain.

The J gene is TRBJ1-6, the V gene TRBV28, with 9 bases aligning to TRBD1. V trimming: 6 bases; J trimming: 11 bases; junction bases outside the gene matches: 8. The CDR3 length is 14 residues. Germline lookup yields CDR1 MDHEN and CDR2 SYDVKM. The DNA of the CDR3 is TGTGCCAGCAGACCGGGACAGGGTGCACCACCCCTCCACTTT. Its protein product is CASRPGQGAPPLHF.

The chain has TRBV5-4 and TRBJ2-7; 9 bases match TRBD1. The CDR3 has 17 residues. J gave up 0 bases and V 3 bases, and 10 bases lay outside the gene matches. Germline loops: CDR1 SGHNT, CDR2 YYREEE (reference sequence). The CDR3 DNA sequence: TGTGCCAGCAGCTCGCCCACAGGGGGCCCATCCTCCTACGAGCAGTACTTC. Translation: CASSSPTGGPSSYEQYF.

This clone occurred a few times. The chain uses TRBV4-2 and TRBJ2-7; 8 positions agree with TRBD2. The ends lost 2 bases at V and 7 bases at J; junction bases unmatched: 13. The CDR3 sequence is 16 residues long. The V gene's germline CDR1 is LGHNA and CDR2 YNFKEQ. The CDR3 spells CASSQTQRESWREQYF. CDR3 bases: TGTGCCAGCAGCCAAACCCAGCGGGAGTCGTGGAGAGAGCAGTACTTC.

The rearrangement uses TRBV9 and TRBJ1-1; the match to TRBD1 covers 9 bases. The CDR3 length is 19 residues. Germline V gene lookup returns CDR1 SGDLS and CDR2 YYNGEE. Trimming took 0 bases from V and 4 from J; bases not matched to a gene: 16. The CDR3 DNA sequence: TGTGCCAGCAGCGTAGACCAGCTACGTAAACAGGGGGCTAGCACTGAAGCTTTCTTT. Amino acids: CASSVDQLRKQGASTEAFF.

The CDR3 loop reads CASSERGQGRETQYF. Here the CDR3 DNA reads TGTGCCAGCAGTGAAAGGGGACAGGGTCGAGAGACCCAGTACTTC. V is TRBV6-1 and J is TRBJ2-5, with 9 bases identical to TRBD1. Trimming at V came to 2 bases and at J to 4 bases, leaving 5 bases not matched to a gene. This CDR3 contains 15 residues. CDR1 and CDR2 (germline): MNHNS, SASEGT.

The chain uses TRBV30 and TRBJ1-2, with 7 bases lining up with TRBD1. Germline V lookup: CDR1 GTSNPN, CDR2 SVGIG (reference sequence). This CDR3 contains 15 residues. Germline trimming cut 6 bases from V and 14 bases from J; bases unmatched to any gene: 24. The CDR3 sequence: CACFYRGETKHGMTF. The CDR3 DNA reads TGTGCCTGTTTCTACAGGGGTGAGACTAAACATGGTATGACCTTC.

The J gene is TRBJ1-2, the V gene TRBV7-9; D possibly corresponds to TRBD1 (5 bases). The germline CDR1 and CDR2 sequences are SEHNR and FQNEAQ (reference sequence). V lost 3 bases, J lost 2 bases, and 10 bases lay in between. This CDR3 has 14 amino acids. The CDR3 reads CASSFPGFNYGYTF. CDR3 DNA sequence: TGTGCCAGCAGCTTTCCAGGGTTCAACTATGGCTACACCTTC.

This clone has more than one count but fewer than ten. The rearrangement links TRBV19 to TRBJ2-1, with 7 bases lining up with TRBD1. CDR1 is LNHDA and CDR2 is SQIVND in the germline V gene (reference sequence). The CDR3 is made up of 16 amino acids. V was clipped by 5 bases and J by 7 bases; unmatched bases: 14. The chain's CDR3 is CASSPLLWTGGNEQFF. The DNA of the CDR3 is TGTGCCAGTAGTCCACTCCTCTGGACAGGTGGGAATGAGCAGTTCTTC. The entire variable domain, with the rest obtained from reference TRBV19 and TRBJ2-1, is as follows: DGGITQSPKYLFRKEGQNVTLSCEQNLNHDAMYWYRQDPGQGLRLIYYSQIVNDFQKGDIAEGYSVSREKKESFPLTVTSAQKNPTAFYLCASSPLLWTGGNEQFFGPGTRLTVL.